The sequence of this TCR beta chain was determined in a study of blood T cells in healthy people across ages. With 7 bases clipped from V and 8 bases from J, the junction kept 10 bases outside the gene matches. Germline values: CDR1 DFQATT, CDR2 SNEGSKA (reference sequence). This CDR3 comprises 14 residues. Donors gave ten milliliters of peripheral blood apiece. A second PCR, run for roughly 7 to 11 cycles, used a sample-barcoded 5' primer plus a J-beta primer mix. TCRdb reprocessed the 5' RACE reads with MiXCR, giving one entry per CDR3 protein. The sample lists 800,000 or so distinct CDR3 sequences; more than 20% were seen once. These data were also reused for a study on T cells of mothers and their children. As that study records: The study recruited a few healthy Caucasian mothers and their six children as donors.

Material for sequencing was blood. V usage is TRBV20-1 and J usage is TRBJ2-1, with 11 positions matching TRBD2. The receptor was isolated from a boy aged 5-17 years in good health. CDR3 in DNA: TGCAGTGAACATGTAGCGGGAGGGGCGGATGAGCAGTTCTTC. As protein: CSEHVAGGADEQFF.